Shown below are 22 T cell receptor delta chains from a single sample sequenced in a study of gamma-delta T cells after stem cell transplantation (dated by TCRdb to about 2016). The library was generated by RT-PCR. Sequencing instrument: Illumina MiSeq. Public reads were reanalyzed in TCRdb with CATT, and rows carrying the same DNA were merged afterwards. The sample profile shows 1,500 to 2,000 delta-chain clones; roughly 5.9% of them were found once. Roughly 29% of the sample rests with the top ten. Source material: gamma-delta T cells. The receptors derive from a human donor. It is not recorded whose cells these are; they may come from a transplant donor.

V is TRDV2 and J is TRDJ1; 12 bases align to TRDD3. Trimming at V came to 0 bases and at J to 2 bases, leaving 12 bases not matched to a gene. This CDR3 comprises 19 residues. Germline V gene sequence: CDR1 GEAIGNYY, CDR2 EKD. CDR3 loop: CACDTLAMLGDTRTDKLIF. As DNA, the CDR3 is TGTGCCTGTGACACCCTCGCGATGCTGGGGGATACGCGAACCGATAAACTCATCTTT.

This clone was observed a handful of times. This DNA's translation differs at residue 4 from TCRdb's protein, which comes from a much larger clone; a read error is likely, and the protein shown is translated from the DNA. V usage is TRDV2 and J usage is TRDJ1; tentatively, D is TRDD3 (5 bases). The germline V gene has CDR1 GEAIGNYY and CDR2 EKD. The CDR3 loop spans 16 amino acids. This CDR3 is CACGTVGIPYTDKLIF. The CDR3 nucleotides read TGTGCCTGTGGCACCGTTGGGATCCCGTACACCGATAAACTCATCTTT.

This clone appeared a few times. The chain recombines TRDV2 with TRDJ1; 9 nucleotides match TRDD3. The germline V gene encodes CDR1 GEAIGNYY and CDR2 EKD. The V and J ends lost 1 base and 0 bases, in that order; junction bases with no gene match: 8. This CDR3 is built from 17 residues. CDR3 in amino acids: CACDTLLGDYNTDKLIF. CDR3 coding DNA: TGTGCCTGTGACACTCTACTGGGGGACTATAACACCGATAAACTCATCTTT.

The V gene was left uncalled, and the J gene is TRDJ1; the D call of TRDD3 is as the table states it, not checked on the DNA. The CDR3 is made up of 16 amino acids. DNA of the CDR3: TGTGCCTCCTTACTGGGGGGAAATAAGTACACCGATAAACTCATCTTT. Amino acid sequence: CASLLGGNKYTDKLIF.

By share of the sample, this clone is medium-sized (0.01 to 0.1%). The rearrangement uses TRDV2 and TRDJ1; 7 nucleotides line up with TRDD3. Germline CDR1 and CDR2: GEAIGNYY and EKD. V lost 0 bases, J lost 0 bases, and 9 bases stayed unmatched. The CDR3 consists of 17 residues. CDR3 in DNA: TGTGCCTGTGACACCGGCGGGTACTGGGGATACACCGATAAACTCATCTTT. This sequence encodes CACDTGGYWGYTDKLIF.

By share, this clone counts as medium-sized. The same CDR3 can be traced to other DNA sequences in this sample. The J gene is TRDJ1, the V gene TRDV2; D gene unclear. Trimming left V 3 bases short and J 0 bases short, with 13 bases between. The germline V gene has CDR1 GEAIGNYY and CDR2 EKD. This CDR3 comprises 15 residues. The CDR3 sequence: CACDQSYRYTDKLIF. Written as DNA, the CDR3 is TGTGCCTGTGACCAATCGTACAGATACACCGATAAACTCATCTTT.

This clone qualifies as medium-sized. A far larger clone is one base from this, pointing to a likely read error. Other DNA sequences from this sample encode an identical CDR3 as well. This rearrangement joins TRDV2 to TRDJ1, with TRDD3 identical over 12 bases. Trimming cost V 3 bases and J 6 bases; bases outside gene matches: 4. The CDR3 has 14 residues. Germline CDR1 reads GEAIGNYY; CDR2 reads EKD. The chain's CDR3 is CACDVLGDTYKLIF. Written as DNA, the CDR3 is TGTGCCTGTGACGTACTGGGGGATACCTATAAACTCATCTTT.

In the case of this clone: It is likely a read error: a sequence one base away is far more abundant. The identical CDR3 is also encoded by other nucleotide sequences in the sample. The V call is TRDV2, the J call TRDJ1, with 11 bases lining up with TRDD3. CDR1 and CDR2 from the germline V gene are GEAIGNYY and EKD. This CDR3 contains 20 residues. The CDR3 region is CACDLVLGDNNAPYTDKLIF. The DNA of the CDR3 is TGTGCCTGTGACCTAGTACTGGGGGATAATAATGCCCCCTACACCGACAAACTCATCTTT.

Concerning this clone: A much larger clone lies one base from this, so it may be a read error. At the DNA level, this CDR3 is encoded by other sequences in the same sample as well. The chain has TRDV2 and TRDJ1; D remains ambiguous. CDR1 GEAIGNYY and CDR2 EKD come from the germline V gene. The V gene lost 7 bases and the J gene lost 4 bases, with 21 bases spanning the gap. The CDR3 runs 15 residues. The CDR3 loop reads CACDPVVRRVDKLIF. The CDR3 DNA reads as TGTGCCTGCGACCCGGTAGTTCGACGCGTCGATAAACTCATCTTT.

This clone was detected only a few times. The CDR3 DNA reads TGTGCCTGTGACGCGGTACTGGGGGATACGCCGTACACCGATAAACTCATCTTT. Its translation: CACDAVLGDTPYTDKLIF. The chain couples TRDV2 to TRDJ1, with 13 bases lining up with TRDD3. The CDR3 consists of 18 residues. V shed 3 bases and J 0 bases; nucleotides not matched to a gene: 9. The germline CDR1 and CDR2 sequences are GEAIGNYY and EKD.

By sample fraction, this clone is medium-sized (0.01 to 0.1%). V usage is TRDV2 and J usage is TRDJ1; TRDD3 aligns across 8 bases. The CDR3 spans 15 residues. Germline values: CDR1 GEAIGNYY, CDR2 EKD. The V gene end was trimmed by 3 bases and the J gene end by 0 bases; junction bases not matched to a gene: 5. CDR3 nucleotide sequence: TGTGCCTGTGACCCACTGGGGGTCTACACCGATAAACTCATCTTT. Translating gives CACDPLGVYTDKLIF.

Of note for this clone: This could be a read error, since a much larger clone is one nucleotide away. The CDR3 here is CACDVVGGLITDKPIF. In nucleotides, the CDR3 is TGTGCCTGTGACGTCGTTGGGGGACTGATCACCGATAAACCCATCTTT. This sequence joins TRDV2 and TRDJ1, with 7 bases aligning to TRDD3. The CDR3 extends over 16 amino acids. The germline gives CDR1 GEAIGNYY, CDR2 EKD.

This clone was observed a handful of times. TCRdb attributes to this sequence the protein of a much larger clone, which differs from the DNA translation at residue 8; a read error is likely, and the protein displayed is translated from the DNA. The chain joins TRDV2 to TRDJ1; D may be TRDD2 (6 bases). V gave up 2 bases and J gave up 10 bases, with 22 bases separating them. The germline V gene encodes CDR1 GEAIGNYY and CDR2 EKD. The CDR3 sequence is 15 residues long. CDR3 protein: CACDSLVRVPMALIF. The CDR3 region has the DNA TGTGCCTGTGACAGCTTGGTGAGGGTTCCTATGGCACTCATCTTT.

This clone has more than one count but fewer than ten. The chain couples TRDV2 to TRDJ1, with 7 bases that match TRDD3. Germline V lookup: CDR1 GEAIGNYY, CDR2 EKD. Trimming removed 4 bases from V and 3 bases from J; junction bases left unmatched: 7. The CDR3 is 14 residues long. In DNA, the CDR3 is TGTGCCTGTGAATGGATACGCGCGTCCGATAAACTCATCTTT. Its translation is CACEWIRASDKLIF.

The chain joins TRDV2 to TRDJ1, with D possibly TRDD3 on 5 matching bases. CDR1 and CDR2 (germline): GEAIGNYY, EKD. The ends were cut back, 0 bases at V and 0 bases at J, with 13 bases in the middle. The CDR3 totals 16 residues. Written as DNA, the CDR3 is TGTGCCTGTGACACCGCGGGGGGGTCGTACACCGATAAACTCATCTTT. Protein: CACDTAGGSYTDKLIF.

This clone ranks as large. The chain is built from TRDV2 and TRDJ3; 11 nucleotides match TRDD3. CDR3 length: 18 residues. The V gene end was trimmed by 2 bases and the J gene end by 0 bases; junction bases not matched to a gene: 2. Germline CDR1 GEAIGNYY, CDR2 EKD. This chain's CDR3 is CACDSTGGYSWDTRQMFF. The CDR3 DNA follows: TGTGCCTGTGACAGTACTGGGGGATACTCCTGGGACACCCGACAGATGTTTTTC.

By share of the sample, this clone is medium-sized. The gene calls are TRDV2 and TRDJ3; no definite D call. CDR3 size: 17 residues. Per germline, CDR1 GEAIGNYY and CDR2 EKD. V lost 4 bases, J lost 1 base, and 13 bases lay in between. DNA for the CDR3: TGTGCCTGTGATTCCGTACTGTCTTCCTGGGACACCCGACAGATGTTTTTC. Amino acids: CACDSVLSSWDTRQMFF.

In its sample, this clone ranks as medium-sized (0.01 to 0.1%). The J gene is TRDJ1, the V gene TRDV2, with 12 bases identical to TRDD3. The junction had 10 bases not matched to a gene; V was cut back by 0 bases and J by 3 bases. The germline V gene has CDR1 GEAIGNYY and CDR2 EKD. The CDR3 contains 18 residues. The CDR3 coding sequence is TGTGCCTGTGACACCGTGGGACTGGGGGATACCCCTCCCGATAAACTCATCTTT. Its translation is CACDTVGLGDTPPDKLIF.

This clone was seen more than once but under ten times. A far larger clone lies a single base away; this is likely a read error. The V and J genes are TRDV2 and TRDJ1, with TRDD3 matching 7 bases. V dropped 3 bases and J dropped 9; count of bases not matched to a gene: 21. In germline, CDR1 is GEAIGNYY, CDR2 EKD. The CDR3 is made up of 17 amino acids. The CDR3: CACDRLTGEYASSELIF. The CDR3 nucleotides are TGTGCCTGTGACCGACTCACTGGGGAATACGCATCGAGCGAACTCATCTTT.

This clone showed up just a few times. The likely explanation is a read error, given a far larger clone one base away. This CDR3 is also generated by other DNA sequences in the sample. The chain uses TRDV2 and TRDJ1; TRDD3 aligns across 8 bases. The CDR3 length is 20 residues. CDR1 is GEAIGNYY and CDR2 is EKD in the germline V gene. Written as DNA, the CDR3 is TGCGCCTGTGACACCGTGACGGACTGGGGGTCACCTCATACGACCGATAAACTCATCTTT. It codes for CACDTVTDWGSPHTTDKLIF.

This clone counts as large. The same CDR3 also results from other DNA sequences found in this sample. The chain uses TRDV2 and TRDJ1; D is possibly TRDD3 (6 bases). Per the germline V gene, CDR1 is GEAIGNYY and CDR2 is EKD. Deletions cut 0 bases from V and 0 bases from J, with 13 bases between. CDR3 size: 16 residues. DNA for the CDR3: TGTGCCTGTGACACCGTGGGGGGGTCGTACACCGATAAACTCATCTTT. Residues: CACDTVGGSYTDKLIF.

This clone was observed a handful of times. A read error is the likely source, as a far larger clone sits one nucleotide away. The V and J genes are TRDV2 and TRDJ1; TRDD3 matches 11 bases. Germline assignment: CDR1 GEAIGNYY and CDR2 EKD. The CDR3 totals 20 residues. The CDR3 loop is CACDLVLGDNNAPYTDTLIF. CDR3 DNA sequence: TGTGCCTGTGACCTAGTACTGGGGGATAATAATGCCCCCTACACCGATACACTCATCTTT.